This T cell receptor (beta chain) is drawn from a study of cytomegalovirus exposure and HLA in healthy donors. Points from the study as a whole: Listed as cytomegalovirus-associated were 150 or so TCR beta chains. Later analysis identified a missense DCLRE1C variant that was linked to TCR beta V- and J-gene trimming. Looking again later, the authors saw that most CMV-associated TCR beta chains seemed HLA-restricted.

This CDR3 comprises 13 residues. V lost 5 bases to trimming and J lost 4 bases, with 9 bases between them. The germline CDR1 and CDR2 sequences are SGHNT and YENEEA. Only a few counts were recorded for this clone. Its matching antigen is unknown. 13 Jbeta primers and 60 Vbeta primers were used for the PCR. Produced via immunoSEQ multiplex PCR; TCRdb's table is partial and in-frame only. The table lists roughly 120,000 clones, around 77% of them singletons. The chain carries TRBV11-3 and TRBJ1-3; D may be TRBD1 (5 bases). This TCR derives from a woman aged 25 to 39 in good health and CMV-seropositive. Sequencing used PBMCs. The CDR3 spells CASSPGQGNTIYF. CDR3 bases: TGTGCCAGCAGCCCAGGACAAGGAAACACCATATATTTT. Variable domain in full (rest from reference TRBV11-3 and TRBJ1-3): EAGVVQSPRYKIIEKKQPVAFWCNPISGHNTLYWYLQNLGQGPELLIRYENEEAVDDSQLPKDRFSAERLKGVDSTLKIQPAELGDSAVYLCASSPGQGNTIYFGEGSWLTVV.